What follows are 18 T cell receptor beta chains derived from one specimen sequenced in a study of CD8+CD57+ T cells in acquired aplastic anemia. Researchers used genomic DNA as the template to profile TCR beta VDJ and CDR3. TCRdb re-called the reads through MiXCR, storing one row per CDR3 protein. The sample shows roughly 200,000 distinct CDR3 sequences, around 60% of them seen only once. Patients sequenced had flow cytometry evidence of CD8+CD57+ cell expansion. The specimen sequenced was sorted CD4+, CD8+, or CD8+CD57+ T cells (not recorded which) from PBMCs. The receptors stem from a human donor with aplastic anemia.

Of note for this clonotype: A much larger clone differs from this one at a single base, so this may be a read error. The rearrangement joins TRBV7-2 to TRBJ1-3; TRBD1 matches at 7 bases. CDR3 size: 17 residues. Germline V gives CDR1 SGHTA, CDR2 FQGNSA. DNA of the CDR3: TGTGCCAGCAGCTTAGTGGTGGGACAGCACTCTGGAAACACCGTATATTTT. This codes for CASSLVVGQHSGNTVYF.

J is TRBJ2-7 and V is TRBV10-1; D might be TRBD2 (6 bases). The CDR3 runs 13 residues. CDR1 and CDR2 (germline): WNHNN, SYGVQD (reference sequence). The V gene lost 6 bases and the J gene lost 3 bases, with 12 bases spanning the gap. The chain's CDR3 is CASSRDLGYEQYF. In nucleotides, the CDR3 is TGCGCCAGCAGCCGGGACTTAGGCTACGAGCAGTACTTC.

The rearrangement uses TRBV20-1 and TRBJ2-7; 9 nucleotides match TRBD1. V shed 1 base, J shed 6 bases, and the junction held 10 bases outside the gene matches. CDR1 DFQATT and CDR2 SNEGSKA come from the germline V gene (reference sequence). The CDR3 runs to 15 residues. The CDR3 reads CSARGPGTGSGEQYF. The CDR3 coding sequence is TGCAGTGCTAGAGGCCCCGGGACAGGGTCGGGCGAGCAGTACTTC.

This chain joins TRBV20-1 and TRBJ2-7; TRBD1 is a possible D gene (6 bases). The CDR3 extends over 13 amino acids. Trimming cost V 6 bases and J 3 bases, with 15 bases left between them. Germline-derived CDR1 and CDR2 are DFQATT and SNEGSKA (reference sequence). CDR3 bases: TGCAGTGCAAGAAGGGGGAGCTACTACGAGCAGTACTTC. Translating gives CSARRGSYYEQYF.

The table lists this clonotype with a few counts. CDR3 nucleotide sequence: TGCAGCGCTGGACTAGCGGGGGGGGTGGAGCAGTACTTC. Amino acids: CSAGLAGGVEQYF. The chain carries TRBV29-1 and TRBJ2-7, with 15 bases identical to TRBD2. The CDR3 spans 13 residues. The ends lost 7 bases at V and 7 bases at J; junction bases unmatched: 5. Germline V gives CDR1 SQVTM, CDR2 ANQGSEA.

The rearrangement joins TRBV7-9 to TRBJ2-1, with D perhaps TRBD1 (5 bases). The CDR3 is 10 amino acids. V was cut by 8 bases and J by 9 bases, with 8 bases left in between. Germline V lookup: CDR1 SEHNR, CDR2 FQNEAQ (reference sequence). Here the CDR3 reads CASQGGEQFF. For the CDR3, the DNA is TGTGCCAGCCAGGGTGGTGAGCAGTTCTTC.

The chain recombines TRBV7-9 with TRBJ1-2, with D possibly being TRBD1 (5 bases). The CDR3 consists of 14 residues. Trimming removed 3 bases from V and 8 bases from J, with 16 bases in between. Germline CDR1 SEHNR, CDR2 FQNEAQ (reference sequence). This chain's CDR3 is CASSLGGRLEGYTF. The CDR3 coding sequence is TGTGCCAGCAGCTTGGGGGGACGGTTGGAAGGCTACACCTTC.

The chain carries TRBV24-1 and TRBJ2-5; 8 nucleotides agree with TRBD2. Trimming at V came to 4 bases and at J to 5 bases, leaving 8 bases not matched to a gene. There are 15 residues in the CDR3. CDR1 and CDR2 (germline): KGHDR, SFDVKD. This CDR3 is CATSETGLGSETQYF. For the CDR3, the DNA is TGTGCCACCAGTGAAACGGGACTAGGATCGGAGACCCAGTACTTC.

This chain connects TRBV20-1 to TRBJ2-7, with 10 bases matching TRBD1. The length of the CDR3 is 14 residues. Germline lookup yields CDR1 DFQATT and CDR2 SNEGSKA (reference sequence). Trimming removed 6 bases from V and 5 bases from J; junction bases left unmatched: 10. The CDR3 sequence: CSAPTDRGINEQYF. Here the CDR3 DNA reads TGCAGTGCCCCGACGGACAGGGGGATTAACGAGCAGTACTTC.

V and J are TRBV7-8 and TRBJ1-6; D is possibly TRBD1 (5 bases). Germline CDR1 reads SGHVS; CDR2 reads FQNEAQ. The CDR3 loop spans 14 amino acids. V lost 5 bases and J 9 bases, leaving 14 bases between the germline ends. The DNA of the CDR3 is TGTGCCAGCAGCCAAGTCGGGGGGGGTTCACCCCTCCACTTT. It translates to CASSQVGGGSPLHF. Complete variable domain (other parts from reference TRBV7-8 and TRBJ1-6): GAGVSQSPRYKVAKRGQDVALRCDPISGHVSLFWYQQALGQGPEFLTYFQNEAQLDKSGLPSDRFFAERPEGSVSTLKIQRTQQEDSAVYLCASSQVGGGSPLHFGNGTRLTVT.

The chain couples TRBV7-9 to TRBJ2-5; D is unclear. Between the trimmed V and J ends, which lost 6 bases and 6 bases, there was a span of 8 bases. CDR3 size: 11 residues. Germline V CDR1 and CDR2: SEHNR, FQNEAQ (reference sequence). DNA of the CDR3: TGTGCCAGCAGTCAGGACCAGACCCAGTACTTC. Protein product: CASSQDQTQYF. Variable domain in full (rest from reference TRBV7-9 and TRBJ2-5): DTGVSQNPRHKITKRGQNVTFRCDPISEHNRLYWYRQTLGQGPEFLTYFQNEAQLEKSRLLSDRFSAERPKGSFSTLEIQRTEQGDSAMYLCASSQDQTQYFGPGTRLLVL.

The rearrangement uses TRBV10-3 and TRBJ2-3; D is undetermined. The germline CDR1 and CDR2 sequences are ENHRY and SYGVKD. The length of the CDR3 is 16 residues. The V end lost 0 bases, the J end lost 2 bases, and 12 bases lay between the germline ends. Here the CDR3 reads CAISESAAASTDTQYF. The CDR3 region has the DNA TGTGCCATCAGTGAGTCTGCGGCGGCGTCCACAGATACGCAGTATTTT.

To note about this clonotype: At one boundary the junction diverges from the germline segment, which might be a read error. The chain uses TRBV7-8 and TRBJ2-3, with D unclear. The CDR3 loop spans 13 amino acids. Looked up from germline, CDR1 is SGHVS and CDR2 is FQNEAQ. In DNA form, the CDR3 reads TGCGCCAGCAGCCAAGAGTCACGGTATACGCAGTATTTT. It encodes CASSQESRYTQYF.

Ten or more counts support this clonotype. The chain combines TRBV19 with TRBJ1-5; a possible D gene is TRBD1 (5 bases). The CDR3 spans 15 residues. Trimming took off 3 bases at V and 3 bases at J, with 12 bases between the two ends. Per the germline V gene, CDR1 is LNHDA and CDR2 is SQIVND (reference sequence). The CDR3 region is CASSISQGSNQPQHF. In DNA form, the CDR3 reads TGTGCCAGTAGTATCTCTCAGGGCTCCAATCAGCCCCAGCATTTT.

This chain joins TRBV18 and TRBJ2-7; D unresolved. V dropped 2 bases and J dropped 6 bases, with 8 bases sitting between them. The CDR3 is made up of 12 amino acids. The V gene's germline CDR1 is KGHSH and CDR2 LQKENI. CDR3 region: CASSPGQAEQYF. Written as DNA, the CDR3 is TGTGCCAGCTCACCAGGGCAGGCCGAGCAGTACTTC. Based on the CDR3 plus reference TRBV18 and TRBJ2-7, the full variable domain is NAGVMQNPRHLVRRRGQEARLRCSPMKGHSHVYWYRQLPEEGLKFMVYLQKENIIDESGMPKERFSAEFPKEGPSILRIQQVVRGDSAAYFCASSPGQAEQYFGPGTRLTVT.

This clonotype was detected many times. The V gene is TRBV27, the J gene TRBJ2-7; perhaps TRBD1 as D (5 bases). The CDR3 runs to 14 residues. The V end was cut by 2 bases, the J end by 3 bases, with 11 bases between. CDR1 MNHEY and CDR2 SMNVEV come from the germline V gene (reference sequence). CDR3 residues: CASSLAFDSYEQYF. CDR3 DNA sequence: TGTGCCAGCAGTTTAGCCTTCGACAGCTACGAGCAGTACTTC.

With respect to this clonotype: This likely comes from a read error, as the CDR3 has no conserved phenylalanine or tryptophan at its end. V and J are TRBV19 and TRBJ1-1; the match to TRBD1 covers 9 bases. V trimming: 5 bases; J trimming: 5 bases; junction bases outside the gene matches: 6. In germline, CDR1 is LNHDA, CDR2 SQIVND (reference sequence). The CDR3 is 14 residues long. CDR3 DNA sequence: TGTGCCAGTAGTCAACAGGGGGCGGGAACTGAAGCTTTCTCC. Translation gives CASSQQGAGTEAFS.

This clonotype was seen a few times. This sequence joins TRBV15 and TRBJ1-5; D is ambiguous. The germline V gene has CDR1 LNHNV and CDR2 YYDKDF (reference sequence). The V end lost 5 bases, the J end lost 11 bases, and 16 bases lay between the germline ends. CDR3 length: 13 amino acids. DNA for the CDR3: TGTGCCACCAGCGGGTCAGACCTCGGGACCCAGCATTTT. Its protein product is CATSGSDLGTQHF.